The source of this TCR beta chain is a study of shared clonotypes between healthy human individuals. This table comes from immunoSEQ multiplex PCR, and its TCRdb copy is limited to in-frame clones, with some not included. The data contain about 2.4 million clones, 90% to 95% of them seen just once; the ten biggest clones take up 0.11% to 0.15%. This clone came up once. Antigen specificity is unknown. Study conclusions and caveats: The generation probabilities recorded for non-shared clonotypes fell below those of clonotypes shared by all four donors.

V lost 2 bases and J 2 bases, leaving 10 bases between the germline ends. This CDR3 comprises 14 residues. Germline V gene lookup returns CDR1 SNHLY and CDR2 FYNNEI. The TCR comes from a man aged 18-30 years in good health. This chain uses TRBV2 with TRBJ2-7; the D is unclear. Sequencing input: naive CD4+ T cells sorted from blood. This sample's subset: CD45RA+ positively selected. For the CDR3, the DNA is TGTGCCAGCAGTGAATTGGATGTTACCTACGAGCAGTACTTC. It encodes CASSELDVTYEQYF.